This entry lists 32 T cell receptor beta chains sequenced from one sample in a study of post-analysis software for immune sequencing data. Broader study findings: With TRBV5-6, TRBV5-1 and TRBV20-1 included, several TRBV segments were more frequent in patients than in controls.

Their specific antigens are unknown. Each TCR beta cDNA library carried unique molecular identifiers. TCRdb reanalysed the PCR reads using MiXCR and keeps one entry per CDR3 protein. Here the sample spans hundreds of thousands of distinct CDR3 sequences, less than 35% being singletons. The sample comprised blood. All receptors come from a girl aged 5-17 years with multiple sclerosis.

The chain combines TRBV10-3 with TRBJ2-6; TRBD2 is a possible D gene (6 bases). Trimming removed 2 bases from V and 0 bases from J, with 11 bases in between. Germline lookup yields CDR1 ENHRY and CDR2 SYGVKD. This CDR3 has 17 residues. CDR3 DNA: TGTGCCATCAGTGAGGGAGCGGGTCTCTCTGGGGCCAACGTCCTGACTTTC. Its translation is CAISEGAGLSGANVLTF.

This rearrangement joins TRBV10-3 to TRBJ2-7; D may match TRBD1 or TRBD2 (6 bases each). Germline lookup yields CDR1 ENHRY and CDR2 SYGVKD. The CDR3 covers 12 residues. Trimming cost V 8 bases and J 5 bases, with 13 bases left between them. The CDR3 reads CAIDSGAHEQYF. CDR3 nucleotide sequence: TGTGCCATCGATTCGGGGGCCCACGAGCAGTACTTC.

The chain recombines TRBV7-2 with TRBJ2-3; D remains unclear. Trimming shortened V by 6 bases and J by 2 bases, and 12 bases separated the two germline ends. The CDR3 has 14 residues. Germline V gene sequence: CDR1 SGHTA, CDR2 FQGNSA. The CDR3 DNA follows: TGTGCCAGCAGACTGTGGCAGAACACAGATACGCAGTATTTT. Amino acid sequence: CASRLWQNTDTQYF.

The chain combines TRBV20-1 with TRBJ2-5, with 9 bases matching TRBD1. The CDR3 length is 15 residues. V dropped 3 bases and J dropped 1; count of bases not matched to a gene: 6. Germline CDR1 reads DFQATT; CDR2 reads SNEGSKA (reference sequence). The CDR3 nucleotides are TGCAGTGCTAGCCCCACAGGGGGCCCCCAAGAGACCCAGTACTTC. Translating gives CSASPTGGPQETQYF.

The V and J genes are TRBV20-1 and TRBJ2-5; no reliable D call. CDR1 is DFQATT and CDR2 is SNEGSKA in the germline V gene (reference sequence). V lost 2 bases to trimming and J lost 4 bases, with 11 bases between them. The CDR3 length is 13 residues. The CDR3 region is CSARTPGPETQYF. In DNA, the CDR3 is TGCAGTGCTAGAACCCCGGGCCCAGAGACCCAGTACTTC.

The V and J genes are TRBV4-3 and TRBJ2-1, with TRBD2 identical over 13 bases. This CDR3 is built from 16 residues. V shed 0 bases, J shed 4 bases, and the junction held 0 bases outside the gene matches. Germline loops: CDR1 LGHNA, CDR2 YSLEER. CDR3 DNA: TGCGCCAGCAGCCAAGAGACTAGCGGGAGGTACAATGAGCAGTTCTTC. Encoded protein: CASSQETSGRYNEQFF.

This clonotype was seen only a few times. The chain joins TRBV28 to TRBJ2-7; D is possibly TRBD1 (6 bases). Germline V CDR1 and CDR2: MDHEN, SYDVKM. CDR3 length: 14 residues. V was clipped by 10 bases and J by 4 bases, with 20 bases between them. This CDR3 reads CATALEDSLYEQYF. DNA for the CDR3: TGTGCCACCGCCTTAGAGGACAGCCTTTACGAGCAGTACTTC.

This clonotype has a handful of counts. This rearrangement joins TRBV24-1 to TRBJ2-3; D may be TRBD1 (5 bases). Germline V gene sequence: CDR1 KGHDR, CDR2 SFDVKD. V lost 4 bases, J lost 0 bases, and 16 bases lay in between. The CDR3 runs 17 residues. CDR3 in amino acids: CATSDPTDWKSTDTQYF. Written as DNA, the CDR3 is TGTGCCACCAGTGACCCGACAGACTGGAAAAGCACAGATACGCAGTATTTT.

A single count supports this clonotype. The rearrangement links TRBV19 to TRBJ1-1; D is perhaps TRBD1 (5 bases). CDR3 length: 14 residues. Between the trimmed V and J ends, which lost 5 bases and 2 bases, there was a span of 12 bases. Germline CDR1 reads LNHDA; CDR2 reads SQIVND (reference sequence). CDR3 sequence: CASSWGSDNTEAFF. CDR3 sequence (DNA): TGTGCCAGTAGTTGGGGGTCGGACAACACTGAAGCTTTCTTT.

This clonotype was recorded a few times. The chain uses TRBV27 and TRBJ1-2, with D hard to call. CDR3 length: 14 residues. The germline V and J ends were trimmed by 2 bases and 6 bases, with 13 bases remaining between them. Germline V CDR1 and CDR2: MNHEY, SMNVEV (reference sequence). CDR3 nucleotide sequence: TGTGCCAGCAGTTTAGAGGGTGGATTCCATGGCTACACCTTC. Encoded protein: CASSLEGGFHGYTF.

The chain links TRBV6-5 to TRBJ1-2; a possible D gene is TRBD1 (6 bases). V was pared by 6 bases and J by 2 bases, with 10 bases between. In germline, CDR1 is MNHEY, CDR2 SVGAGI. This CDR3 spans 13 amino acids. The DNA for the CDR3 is TGTGCCAGCAGAGTCAGGGGCAACTATGGCTACACCTTC. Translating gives CASRVRGNYGYTF.

The CDR3 DNA follows: TGTGCCAGCTCACCACAACAGGGAGAGACCCAGTACTTC. Translated, it gives CASSPQQGETQYF. The rearrangement uses TRBV18 and TRBJ2-5; possibly TRBD1 for D (6 bases). The CDR3 is 13 residues long. Germline V gene lookup returns CDR1 KGHSH and CDR2 LQKENI. Between the trimmed V and J ends, which lost 1 base and 4 bases, there was a span of 7 bases.

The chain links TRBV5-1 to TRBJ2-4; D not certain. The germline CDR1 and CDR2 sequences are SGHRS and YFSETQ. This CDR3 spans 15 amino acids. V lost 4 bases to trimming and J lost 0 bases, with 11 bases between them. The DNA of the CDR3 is TGCGCCAGCAGCCCCCAAGATGGAGCCAAAAACATTCAGTACTTC. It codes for CASSPQDGAKNIQYF.

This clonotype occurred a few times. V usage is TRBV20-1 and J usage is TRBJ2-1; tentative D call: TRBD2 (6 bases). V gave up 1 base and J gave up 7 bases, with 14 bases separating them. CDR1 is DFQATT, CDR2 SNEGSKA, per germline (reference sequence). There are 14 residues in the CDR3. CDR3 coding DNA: TGCAGTGCTAGAGCCTCGACTAGGAGGAATGAGCAGTTCTTC. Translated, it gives CSARASTRRNEQFF.

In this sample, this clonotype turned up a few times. The CDR3 region is CASSNPTGDTEAFF. In DNA form, the CDR3 reads TGTGCCAGCAGCAATCCTACAGGGGATACTGAAGCTTTCTTT. V is TRBV5-6 and J is TRBJ1-1; 7 bases line up with TRBD1. This CDR3 has 14 residues. With V trimmed by 4 bases and J by 5 bases, 8 bases remained unmatched. Germline assignment: CDR1 SGHDT and CDR2 YYEEEE.

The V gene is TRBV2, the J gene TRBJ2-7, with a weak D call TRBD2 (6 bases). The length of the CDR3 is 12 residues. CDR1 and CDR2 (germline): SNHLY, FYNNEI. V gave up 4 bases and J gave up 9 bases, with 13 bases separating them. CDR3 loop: CASSAGTSAQYF. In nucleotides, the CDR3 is TGTGCCAGCAGTGCTGGGACTTCCGCGCAGTACTTC.

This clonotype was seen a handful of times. CDR3 sequence (DNA): TGTGCCTCGGGACAGGGGGCGAACACCGGGGAGCTGTTTTTT. Residues: CASGQGANTGELFF. The chain has TRBV30 and TRBJ2-2; 11 nucleotides align to TRBD1. This CDR3 contains 14 residues. The V gene's germline CDR1 is GTSNPN and CDR2 SVGIG (reference sequence). J was trimmed by 0 bases and V by 7 bases; bases with no gene match: 1.

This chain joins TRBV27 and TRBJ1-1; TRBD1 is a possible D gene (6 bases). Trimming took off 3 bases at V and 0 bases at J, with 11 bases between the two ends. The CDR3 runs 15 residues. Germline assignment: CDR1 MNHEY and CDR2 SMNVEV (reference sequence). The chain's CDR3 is CASSFRGSMNTEAFF. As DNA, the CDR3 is TGTGCCAGCAGTTTTAGGGGGTCCATGAACACTGAAGCTTTCTTT.

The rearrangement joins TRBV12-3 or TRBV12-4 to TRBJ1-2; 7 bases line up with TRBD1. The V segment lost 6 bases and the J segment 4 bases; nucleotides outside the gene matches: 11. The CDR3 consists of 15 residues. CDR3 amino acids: CASSHRQGLGYGYTF. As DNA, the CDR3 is TGTGCCAGCAGCCACCGACAGGGATTAGGCTATGGCTACACCTTC.

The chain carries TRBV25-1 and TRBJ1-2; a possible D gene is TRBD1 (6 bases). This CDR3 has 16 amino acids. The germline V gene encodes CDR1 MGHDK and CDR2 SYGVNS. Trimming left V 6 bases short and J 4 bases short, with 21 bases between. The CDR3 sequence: CASRKEGGRGGYGYTF. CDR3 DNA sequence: TGTGCCAGCAGAAAAGAAGGGGGGCGGGGTGGCTATGGCTACACCTTC.

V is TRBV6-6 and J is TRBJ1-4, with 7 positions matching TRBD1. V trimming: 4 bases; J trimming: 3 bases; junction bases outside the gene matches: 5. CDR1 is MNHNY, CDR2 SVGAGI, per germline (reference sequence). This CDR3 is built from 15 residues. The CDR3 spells CASSWSGGANEKLFF. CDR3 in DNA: TGTGCCAGCAGTTGGTCAGGGGGTGCTAATGAAAAACTGTTTTTT.

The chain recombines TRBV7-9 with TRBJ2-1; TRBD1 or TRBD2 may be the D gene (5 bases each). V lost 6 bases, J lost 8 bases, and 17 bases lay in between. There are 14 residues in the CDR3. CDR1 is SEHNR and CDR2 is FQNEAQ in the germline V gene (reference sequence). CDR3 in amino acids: CASSRLKGDHEQFF. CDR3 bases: TGTGCCAGCAGTCGTTTAAAAGGGGACCATGAGCAGTTCTTC.

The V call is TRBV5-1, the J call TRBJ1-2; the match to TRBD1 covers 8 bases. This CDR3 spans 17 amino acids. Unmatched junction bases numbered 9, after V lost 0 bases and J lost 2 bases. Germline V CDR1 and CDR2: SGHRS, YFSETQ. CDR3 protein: CASSLAPAGGANYGYTF. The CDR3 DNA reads TGCGCCAGCAGCTTGGCCCCAGCAGGGGGCGCGAACTATGGCTACACCTTC.

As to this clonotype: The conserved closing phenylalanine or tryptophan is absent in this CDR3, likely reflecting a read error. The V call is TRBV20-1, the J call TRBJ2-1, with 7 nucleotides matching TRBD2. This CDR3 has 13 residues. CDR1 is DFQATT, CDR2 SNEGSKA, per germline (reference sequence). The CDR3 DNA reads TGCAGCTTTAGCGGGCTCTCCTACAATGAGCAGTTCTTA. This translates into CSFSGLSYNEQFL.

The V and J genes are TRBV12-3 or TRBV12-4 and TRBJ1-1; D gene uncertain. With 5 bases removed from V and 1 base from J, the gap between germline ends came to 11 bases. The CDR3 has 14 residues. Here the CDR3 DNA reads TGTGCCAGCAGTCTCTTGGCGGGGAACACTGAAGCTTTCTTT. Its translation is CASSLLAGNTEAFF.

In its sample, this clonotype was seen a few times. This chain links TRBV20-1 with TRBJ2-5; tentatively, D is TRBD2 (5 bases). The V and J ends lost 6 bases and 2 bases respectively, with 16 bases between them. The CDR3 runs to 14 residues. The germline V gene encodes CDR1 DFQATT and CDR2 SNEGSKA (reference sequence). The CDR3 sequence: CSAPVTGIQETQYF. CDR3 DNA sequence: TGCAGTGCCCCGGTAACCGGGATACAAGAGACCCAGTACTTC.

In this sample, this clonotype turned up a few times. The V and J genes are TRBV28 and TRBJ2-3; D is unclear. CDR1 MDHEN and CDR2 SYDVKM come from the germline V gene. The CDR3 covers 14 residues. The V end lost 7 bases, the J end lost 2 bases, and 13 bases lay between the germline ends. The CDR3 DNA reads TGTGCCAGCACCGACCGAGTCATCACAGATACGCAGTATTTT. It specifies CASTDRVITDTQYF. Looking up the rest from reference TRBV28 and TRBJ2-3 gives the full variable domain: DVKVTQSSRYLVKRTGEKVFLECVQDMDHENMFWYRQDPGLGLRLIYFSYDVKMKEKGDIPEGYSVSREKKERFSLILESASTNQTSMYLCASTDRVITDTQYFGPGTRLTVL.

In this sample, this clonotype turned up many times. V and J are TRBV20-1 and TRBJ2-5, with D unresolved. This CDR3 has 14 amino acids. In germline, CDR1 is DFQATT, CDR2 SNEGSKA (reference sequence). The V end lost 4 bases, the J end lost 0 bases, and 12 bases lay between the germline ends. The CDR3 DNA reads TGCAGTGCTACCAATCAAGAACACCAAGAGACCCAGTACTTC. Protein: CSATNQEHQETQYF.

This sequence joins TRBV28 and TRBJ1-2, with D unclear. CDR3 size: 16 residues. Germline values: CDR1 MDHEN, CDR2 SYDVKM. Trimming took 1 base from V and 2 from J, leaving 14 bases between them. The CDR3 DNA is TGTGCCAGCAGTTTATTAATCGGCAACGGAAACTATGGCTACACCTTC. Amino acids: CASSLLIGNGNYGYTF.

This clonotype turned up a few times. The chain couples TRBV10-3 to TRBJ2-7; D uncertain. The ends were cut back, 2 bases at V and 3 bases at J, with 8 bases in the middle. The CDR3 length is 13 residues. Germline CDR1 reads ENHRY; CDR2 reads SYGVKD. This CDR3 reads CAISENSFYEQYF. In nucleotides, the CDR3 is TGTGCCATCAGTGAGAATAGCTTCTACGAGCAGTACTTC.

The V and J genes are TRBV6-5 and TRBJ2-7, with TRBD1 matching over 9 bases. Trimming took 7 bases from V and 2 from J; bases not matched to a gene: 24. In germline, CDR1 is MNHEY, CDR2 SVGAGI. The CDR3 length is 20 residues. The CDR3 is CASNFAPMDRGGLGTYEQYF. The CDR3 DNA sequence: TGTGCCAGCAATTTTGCCCCAATGGACAGGGGCGGTTTGGGGACCTACGAGCAGTACTTC.

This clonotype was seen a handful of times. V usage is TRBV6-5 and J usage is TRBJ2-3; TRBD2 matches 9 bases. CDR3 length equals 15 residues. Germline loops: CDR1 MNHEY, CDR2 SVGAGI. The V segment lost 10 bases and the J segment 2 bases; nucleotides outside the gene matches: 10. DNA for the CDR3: TGTGCCACTTCTGCGGGCGGGGGGGCCACAGATACGCAGTATTTT. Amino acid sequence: CATSAGGGATDTQYF.